This T cell receptor (beta chain) stems from a study of T-cell reconstitution after alpha-beta-depleted transplantation in children. This clonotype came up many times. Trimming stripped 8 bases from V and 2 bases from J, with 9 bases between. This CDR3 region has 13 residues. The library targeted TCRbeta and was prepared with unique molecular identifiers. TCRdb independently ran MiXCR on the PCR reads; one entry per CDR3 protein. In the table there are hundreds of thousands of distinct CDR3 sequences, roughly 17% of which are singletons. This clonotype originated in a human donor who donated a stem cell graft to a child with acute myeloid leukemia. The sequencing here drew on PBMCs from the stem cell graft donor, taken from the stem cell graft. The rearrangement joins TRBV12-3 or TRBV12-4 to TRBJ2-2; tentative D call: TRBD1 (5 bases). CDR3 nucleotide sequence: TGTGCCAGCCGACAGACCAACACCGGGGAGCTGTTTTTT. Its protein product is CASRQTNTGELFF.